Listed below are T cell receptor beta chains from one sample, sequenced in a study of T cell responses to AZD1222 COVID-19 vaccine. Profiling relied on immunoSEQ multiplex PCR, and the TCRdb table lists in-frame clones only, not all of them. The table lists under 200,000 clones, approximately 92% of them singletons, with 1% to 1.5% in the top ten. The input for sequencing was peripheral blood, taken on day 0 of AZD1222 vaccination. These receptors originate from an adult in good health. Both conserved end residues are part of each CDR3. D genes are given only for firm matches. Clone size is shown for a subset of rows, as once, few, many or a class of expanded clone.

>TRBJ2-2|.|TRBD2|TRBV9
CASSDTSGGFVYTGELFF
TGTGCCAGCAGCGACACTAGCGGGGGGTTCGTTTACACCGGGGAGCTGTTTTTT
>TRBJ1-6|.|TRBD1|TRBV27
CASRDRDSPLHF
TGTGCCAGCAGGGACAGGGATTCACCCCTCCACTTT
>TRBJ1-1|.|.|TRBV7-9
CASSVQGTEAFF
TGTGCCAGCAGTGTACAGGGCACTGAAGCTTTCTTT
>TRBJ1-2|.|.|TRBV5-5
CASSLYSGGGYTF
TGTGCCAGCAGCTTGTACTCCGGTGGTGGCTACACCTTC
>TRBJ1-4|.|TRBD1|TRBV6-1
CASSESRGNEKLFF
TGTGCCAGCAGTGAATCCAGGGGGAATGAAAAACTGTTTTTT
>TRBJ1-4|few|TRBD1|TRBV28
CASSLWGTGNEKLFF
TGTGCCAGCAGTTTATGGGGGACAGGGAACGAAAAACTGTTTTTT
>TRBJ1-1|.|.|TRBV2
CASRLGPWGHEAFF
TGTGCCAGCAGACTCGGGCCCTGGGGACATGAAGCTTTCTTT
>TRBJ2-5|.|.|TRBV28
CASKSGQQETQYF
TGTGCCAGCAAGTCGGGGCAGCAAGAGACCCAGTACTTC
>TRBJ1-2|once|.|TRBV6-2/TRBV6-3
CASSYPPKGYTF
TGTGCCAGCAGTTATCCCCCAAAAGGCTACACCTTC
>TRBJ1-1|.|TRBD1|TRBV7-9
CASSLLAGGNTEAFF
TGTGCCAGCAGCCTCCTCGCAGGGGGGAACACTGAAGCTTTCTTT
>TRBJ1-5|.|.|TRBV2
CASSERGNQPQHF
TGTGCCAGCAGTGAAAGGGGGAACCAGCCCCAGCATTTT
>TRBJ2-2|.|TRBD1|TRBV28
CASSPNRGYTGELFF
TGTGCCAGCAGCCCCAACAGGGGGTACACCGGGGAGCTGTTTTTT
>TRBJ1-4|.|.|TRBV6-5
CASRSAGTDEKLFF
TGTGCCAGCAGGTCTGCGGGGACGGATGAAAAACTGTTTTTT
>TRBJ2-1|.|.|TRBV27
CASSSPPGRTGTKNEQFF
TGTGCCAGCAGTTCCCCCCCGGGAAGGACAGGGACTAAAAATGAGCAGTTCTTC
>TRBJ1-4|.|TRBD1|TRBV11-1
CASSSTGGSNEKLFF
TGTGCCAGCAGCTCTACAGGGGGAAGTAATGAAAAACTGTTTTTT
>TRBJ1-5|.|TRBD1|TRBV19
CASTRDRARSNQPQHF
TGTGCCAGTACCCGGGACAGGGCCCGTAGCAATCAGCCCCAGCATTTT
>TRBJ2-7|once|.|TRBV2
CASRAYLDRVIDGEQYF
TGTGCCAGCAGAGCCTACCTGGACAGAGTGATAGACGGGGAGCAGTACTTC
>TRBJ2-7|.|TRBD1|TRBV28
CASRGQGTYEQYF
TGTGCCAGCAGAGGACAGGGCACCTACGAGCAGTACTTC
>TRBJ2-3|.|TRBD2|TRBV28
CASSLGGYGTDTQYF
TGTGCCAGCAGTTTGGGGGGGTACGGCACAGATACGCAGTATTTT
>TRBJ1-1|.|.|TRBV15
CATSRGSPLGTEAFF
TGTGCCACCAGCAGAGGGTCCCCCCTGGGCACTGAAGCTTTCTTT
>TRBJ2-3|.|TRBD2|TRBV6-5
CASSLSGVRTDTQYF
TGTGCCAGCAGTCTGAGCGGGGTGAGGACAGATACGCAGTATTTT
>TRBJ2-1|.|.|TRBV5-4
CASRNQGEQFF
TGTGCCAGCAGGAACCAGGGGGAGCAGTTCTTC
>TRBJ2-3|.|TRBD2|TRBV19
CASSMGRWSGKSTDTQYF
TGTGCCAGTAGTATGGGGCGGTGGAGCGGGAAAAGCACAGATACGCAGTATTTT
>TRBJ1-2|.|.|TRBV10-1
CASRTQYGAYYGYTF
TGCGCCAGCAGGACCCAGTACGGCGCCTACTATGGCTACACCTTC
>TRBJ1-1|.|.|TRBV19
CASSESPNTEAFF
TGTGCCAGTAGTGAGTCCCCGAACACTGAAGCTTTCTTT
>TRBJ1-2|.|.|TRBV21-1
CASTLTEPEANYGYTF
TGTGCCAGCACCTTGACAGAACCCGAAGCTAACTATGGCTACACCTTC
>TRBJ1-5|once|.|TRBV24-1
CATTNQEFAQPQHF
TGTGCCACAACCAACCAGGAATTCGCTCAGCCCCAGCATTTT
>TRBJ2-7|.|.|TRBV6-5
CASSPQGVYEQYF
TGTGCCAGCAGTCCACAGGGAGTTTACGAGCAGTACTTC
>TRBJ2-7|.|TRBD1|TRBV3-1/TRBV3-2
CASLQGDGYEQYF
TGTGCCAGCTTACAGGGGGATGGTTACGAGCAGTACTTC
>TRBJ1-5|.|.|TRBV12-5
CASGFTDGLWQPQHF
TGTGCTAGTGGTTTTACCGACGGCCTTTGGCAGCCCCAGCATTTT
>TRBJ2-5|.|TRBD1|TRBV4-1
CASSQVPSTGRKTQYF
TGCGCCAGCAGCCAAGTCCCCTCGACAGGGAGAAAGACCCAGTACTTC
>TRBJ1-4|.|.|TRBV7-9
CASSLGGENEKLFF
TGTGCCAGCAGCTTAGGGGGTGAGAATGAAAAACTGTTTTTT
>TRBJ1-4|.|.|TRBV2
CASSASTGRVEKLFF
TGTGCCAGCAGTGCCTCGACGGGGAGAGTCGAAAAACTGTTTTTT
>TRBJ1-1|once|.|TRBV29-1
CSVELGLLGTGSTEAFF
TGCAGCGTTGAACTGGGATTGTTAGGGACGGGAAGCACTGAAGCTTTCTTT
>TRBJ1-5|.|.|TRBV4-3
CASSQEARGRSNQPQHF
TGCGCCAGCAGCCAAGAAGCTCGGGGAAGGAGCAATCAGCCCCAGCATTTT
>TRBJ1-1|.|.|TRBV19
CASSISLQPRNTEAFF
TGTGCCAGTAGTATCTCCTTGCAACCTCGGAACACTGAAGCTTTCTTT
>TRBJ1-5|.|.|TRBV6-2/TRBV6-3
CASSSLQGGNQPQHF
TGTGCCAGCAGTTCGTTGCAGGGCGGCAATCAGCCCCAGCATTTT
>TRBJ2-1|.|.|TRBV7-9
CASSFANRGYNEQFF
TGTGCCAGCAGCTTTGCAAACCGAGGGTACAATGAGCAGTTCTTC
>TRBJ1-2|.|TRBD1|TRBV28
CASSSTGTGESKGYTF
TGTGCCAGCAGTTCTACCGGGACAGGGGAGTCGAAAGGCTACACCTTC
>TRBJ1-1|.|TRBD1|TRBV5-1
CASSWGTGAEAFF
TGCGCCAGCAGCTGGGGGACAGGGGCTGAAGCTTTCTTT
>TRBJ1-2|.|.|TRBV28
CASSLLVQQAGYTF
TGTGCCAGCAGCTTGTTGGTTCAACAGGCTGGCTACACCTTC
>TRBJ2-2|.|.|TRBV6-1
CASSEVGWTGELFF
TGTGCCAGCAGTGAAGTTGGGTGGACCGGGGAGCTGTTTTTT
>TRBJ2-7|.|.|TRBV4-1
CASSPDSIREQYF
TGCGCCAGCAGCCCGGACAGCATCAGGGAGCAGTACTTC
>TRBJ1-1|.|.|TRBV18
CASSLQASSEAFF
TGTGCCAGCTCCTTACAGGCGTCTAGTGAAGCTTTCTTT
>TRBJ1-3|.|.|TRBV18
CASSPRPQGSGNTIYF
TGTGCCAGCTCACCACGACCCCAAGGTTCTGGAAACACCATATATTTT
>TRBJ2-3|few|.|TRBV18
CASSQETGTDTQYF
TGTGCCAGCTCCCAGGAGACAGGCACAGATACGCAGTATTTT
>TRBJ1-2|.|TRBD1|TRBV5-1
CASSPTGATNYGYTF
TGCGCCAGCAGCCCTACAGGGGCGACTAACTATGGCTACACCTTC
>TRBJ2-7|.|.|TRBV18
CASSQGNPYEQYF
TGTGCCAGCTCACAGGGAAACCCCTACGAGCAGTACTTC